Each of the 19 T cell receptor beta chains below was sequenced from the same sample in a study of blood T cells in healthy people across ages. The second PCR ran roughly 7 to 11 cycles with a sample-barcoded 5' primer and J-beta primers. Each CDR3 protein is one row after TCRdb ran MiXCR on the 5' RACE reads. The data contain over 1,500,000 distinct CDR3 sequences, roughly two fifths of them seen just once; the ten biggest clones take up approximately 22%. The sample comprised blood. These receptors came from a human donor in good health.

This clonotype has just a few counts. V and J are TRBV12-3 or TRBV12-4 and TRBJ2-1; possible D gene TRBD2, 5 bases. Trimming took 2 bases from V and 7 from J, leaving 15 bases between them. The CDR3 extends over 15 amino acids. For the CDR3, the DNA is TGTGCCAGCAGTTTAATAAGTCGGGGTTGGAATGAGCAGTTCTTC. Its protein is CASSLISRGWNEQFF.

CDR3 in amino acids: CASSPGGAIGELFF. For the CDR3, the DNA is TGTGCCAGCAGCCCTGGGGGGGCAATCGGGGAGCTGTTTTTT. The chain recombines TRBV7-9 with TRBJ2-2; weak D call: TRBD2 (7 bases). V was shortened by 5 bases and J by 7 bases, with 14 bases between the two germline ends. CDR1 is SEHNR and CDR2 is FQNEAQ in the germline V gene (reference sequence). The CDR3 is made up of 14 amino acids.

Notes on this clonotype: One end of the junction fails to match germline, which may point to a read error. The rearrangement uses TRBV7-2 and TRBJ2-3; 14 bases fit TRBD2. This CDR3 comprises 16 residues. Germline CDR1 SGHTA, CDR2 FQGNSA. DNA of the CDR3: TGTACCAGCAGCGAAGGACTAGCGGGGGGCACGGATACGCAGTATTTT. Its protein product is CTSSEGLAGGTDTQYF.

The V and J genes are TRBV18 and TRBJ1-1, with a tentative D call TRBD1 (6 bases). The CDR3 is 13 amino acids. Trimming shortened V by 5 bases and J by 7 bases, and 14 bases separated the two germline ends. Germline V gene sequence: CDR1 KGHSH, CDR2 LQKENI. The CDR3 DNA reads TGTGCCAGCTCAATCAACATGGACAGTGAAGCTTTCTTT. Translation: CASSINMDSEAFF.

V is TRBV27 and J is TRBJ1-5; D uncertain. V was pared by 8 bases and J by 5 bases, with 10 bases between. The CDR3 covers 12 residues. CDR1 is MNHEY and CDR2 is SMNVEV in the germline V gene (reference sequence). CDR3 sequence (DNA): TGTGCCAGCGATGAGGAGCATCAGCCCCAGCATTTT. Amino acid sequence: CASDEEHQPQHF.

A few counts support this clonotype. This chain joins TRBV29-1 and TRBJ1-1; D remains ambiguous. With 0 bases removed from V and 9 bases from J, the gap between germline ends came to 8 bases. Germline V gives CDR1 SQVTM, CDR2 ANQGSEA. CDR3 length: 11 amino acids. CDR3 sequence: CSVEDDYKAFF. The CDR3 DNA is TGCAGCGTTGAAGACGATTATAAAGCTTTCTTT. Based on the CDR3 plus reference TRBV29-1 and TRBJ1-1, the full variable domain is SAVISQKPSRDICQRGTSLTIQCQVDSQVTMMFWYRQQPGQSLTLIATANQGSEATYESGFVIDKFPISRPNLTFSTLTVSNMSPEDSSIYLCSVEDDYKAFFGQGTRLTVV.

This chain joins TRBV4-3 and TRBJ2-6; D is unresolved. CDR3 length: 18 amino acids. Germline V gene lookup returns CDR1 LGHNA and CDR2 YSLEER. V was cut by 0 bases and J by 0 bases, with 12 bases left in between. The CDR3: CASSQDTGSYSGANVLTF. The CDR3 region has the DNA TGCGCCAGCAGCCAAGATACGGGCAGCTACTCTGGGGCCAACGTCCTGACTTTC.

This clonotype came up a few times. One base away lies a much larger clone, so this may be a sequencing read error. V usage is TRBV6-5 and J usage is TRBJ1-1; D unclear. CDR1 MNHEY and CDR2 SVGAGI come from the germline V gene. The CDR3 covers 13 residues. The V and J ends lost 4 bases and 1 base respectively, with 7 bases between them. The CDR3 nucleotides read TGTGCCAGCAGTTGGGCAGAGAACACTGAAGCTTTCTTT. This sequence encodes CASSWAENTEAFF.

The chain employs TRBV29-1 and TRBJ2-7; D may correspond to TRBD1 or TRBD2 (5 bases each). Germline V gives CDR1 SQVTM, CDR2 ANQGSEA. Deletions cut 6 bases from V and 5 bases from J, with 14 bases between. There are 12 residues in the CDR3. CDR3 nucleotide sequence: TGCAGCGTCACCGGGACGGGCAACGAGCAGTACTTC. The encoded protein is CSVTGTGNEQYF.

The sample holds a few counts of this clonotype. The CDR3 loop reads CASSLTSREKLFF. The CDR3 DNA is TGTGCCAGCAGCTTAACCTCTCGCGAAAAACTGTTTTTT. The genes are TRBV7-9 and TRBJ1-4, with D unclear. V lost 2 bases, J lost 8 bases, and 9 bases lay in between. CDR1 SEHNR and CDR2 FQNEAQ come from the germline V gene (reference sequence). CDR3 length: 13 residues.

V gene TRBV29-1 combines with J gene TRBJ2-4; weak D call: TRBD2 (6 bases). The CDR3 length is 12 residues. Germline V lookup: CDR1 SQVTM, CDR2 ANQGSEA. Trimming left V 4 bases short and J 2 bases short, with 6 bases between. CDR3 nucleotides: TGCAGCGTTGGGGACTCCAAAAACATTCAGTACTTC. This sequence encodes CSVGDSKNIQYF.

This clonotype was recorded at least ten times. The V call is TRBV4-2, the J call TRBJ2-5; no clear D. From germline, CDR1 is LGHNA and CDR2 YNFKEQ. The V end was cut by 0 bases, the J end by 5 bases, with 10 bases between. The CDR3 runs 14 residues. The CDR3 region has the DNA TGTGCCAGCAGCCAAGATTTCATAGGGGAGACCCAGTACTTC. Its translation is CASSQDFIGETQYF.

Many counts were recorded for this clonotype. This sequence joins TRBV12-3 or TRBV12-4 and TRBJ2-1; D call uncertain. V lost 3 bases to trimming and J lost 0 bases, with 6 bases between them. CDR3 size: 14 residues. CDR3 nucleotides: TGTGCCAGCAGTTTCCGCAGCTCCTACAATGAGCAGTTCTTC. Protein: CASSFRSSYNEQFF.

This clonotype was seen a handful of times. V is TRBV7-9 and J is TRBJ1-2; the match to TRBD1 covers 7 bases. The CDR3 runs to 16 residues. Germline V lookup: CDR1 SEHNR, CDR2 FQNEAQ (reference sequence). The junction had 12 bases not matched to a gene; V was cut back by 4 bases and J by 4 bases. The CDR3 nucleotides are TGTGCCAGCAGCTCTCCCGACAGGGTAAAGGGCTATGGCTACACCTTC. Translated, it gives CASSSPDRVKGYGYTF.

With respect to this clonotype: The junction departs from germline at one end; a sequencing error may be responsible. The chain combines TRBV6-5 with TRBJ1-2; 8 bases line up with TRBD1. Germline loops: CDR1 MNHEY, CDR2 SVGAGI. This CDR3 is 14 amino acids long. In DNA form, the CDR3 reads TGTGCCAGCAGTTACTCGAGGGCAGGGGGCGGCTACACTTTC. Amino acids: CASSYSRAGGGYTF.

This clonotype turned up a few times. This chain joins TRBV7-9 and TRBJ2-3; D perhaps matches TRBD2 (5 bases). Germline CDR1 and CDR2: SEHNR and FQNEAQ (reference sequence). The CDR3 has 15 residues. The ends were cut back, 8 bases at V and 2 bases at J, with 17 bases in the middle. The CDR3 sequence: CASVIRRSHTDTQYF. CDR3 nucleotide sequence: TGTGCCAGCGTAATCCGGAGGTCACACACAGATACGCAGTATTTT. The full variable domain, rest sourced from reference TRBV7-9 and TRBJ2-3, is DTGVSQNPRHKITKRGQNVTFRCDPISEHNRLYWYRQTLGQGPEFLTYFQNEAQLEKSRLLSDRFSAERPKGSFSTLEIQRTEQGDSAMYLCASVIRRSHTDTQYFGPGTRLTVL.

The chain uses TRBV20-1 and TRBJ2-5, with D possibly being TRBD1 (5 bases). There are 16 residues in the CDR3. Per the germline V gene, CDR1 is DFQATT and CDR2 is SNEGSKA (reference sequence). V lost 0 bases, J lost 4 bases, and 18 bases lay in between. For the CDR3, the DNA is TGCAGTGCTAGAGATCGAAGGGGCGCCGGTGGAGAGACCCAGTACTTC. This codes for CSARDRRGAGGETQYF.

The V and J genes are TRBV6-5 and TRBJ1-6, with 9 positions matching TRBD1. The CDR3 is 16 residues long. The germline V gene has CDR1 MNHEY and CDR2 SVGAGI. V dropped 1 base and J dropped 7; count of bases not matched to a gene: 5. The CDR3 coding sequence is TGTGCCAGCAGTTACTTACCGACAGGGGGGAATTCACCCCTCCACTTT. Its protein is CASSYLPTGGNSPLHF.

The chain employs TRBV5-6 and TRBJ2-4; D tentatively fits TRBD1 or TRBD2 (7 bases each). The CDR3 loop spans 14 amino acids. V was clipped by 4 bases and J by 8 bases, with 16 bases between them. The V gene's germline CDR1 is SGHDT and CDR2 YYEEEE. CDR3 nucleotide sequence: TGTGCCAGCAGCCCAGGGGGAGGGGTGGACATTCAGTACTTC. Translated, it gives CASSPGGGVDIQYF.